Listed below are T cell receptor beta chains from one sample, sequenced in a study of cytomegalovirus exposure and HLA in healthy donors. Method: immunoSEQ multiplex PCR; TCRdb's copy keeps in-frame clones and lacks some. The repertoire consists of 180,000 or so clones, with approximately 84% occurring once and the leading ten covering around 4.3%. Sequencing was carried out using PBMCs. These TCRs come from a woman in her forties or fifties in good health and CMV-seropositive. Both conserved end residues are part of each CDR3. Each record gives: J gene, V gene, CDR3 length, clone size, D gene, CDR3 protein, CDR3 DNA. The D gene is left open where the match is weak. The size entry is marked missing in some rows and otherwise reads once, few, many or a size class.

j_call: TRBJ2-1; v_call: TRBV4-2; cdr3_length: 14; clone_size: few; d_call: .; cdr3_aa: CASSHDGTVNEQFF; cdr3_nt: TGTGCCAGCAGCCATGACGGGACTGTCAATGAGCAGTTCTTC
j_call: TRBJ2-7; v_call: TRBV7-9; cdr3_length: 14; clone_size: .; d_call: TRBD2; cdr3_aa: CASSPTAGVHEQYF; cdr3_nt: TGTGCCAGCAGCCCGACGGCGGGGGTCCACGAGCAGTACTTC
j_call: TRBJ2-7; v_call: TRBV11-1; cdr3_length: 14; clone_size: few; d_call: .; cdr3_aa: CASSREVASYEQYF; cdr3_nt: TGTGCCAGCAGCAGAGAGGTAGCGTCCTACGAGCAGTACTTC
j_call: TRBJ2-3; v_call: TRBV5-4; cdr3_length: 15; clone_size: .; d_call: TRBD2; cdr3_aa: CATRQGTSGGDTQYF; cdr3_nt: TGTGCCACCAGACAGGGGACTAGCGGGGGGGATACGCAGTATTTT
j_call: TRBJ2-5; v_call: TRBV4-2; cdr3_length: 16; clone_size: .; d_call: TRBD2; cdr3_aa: CASSPRLAGYQETQYF; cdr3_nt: TGTGCCAGCAGCCCAAGACTAGCGGGGTACCAAGAGACCCAGTACTTC
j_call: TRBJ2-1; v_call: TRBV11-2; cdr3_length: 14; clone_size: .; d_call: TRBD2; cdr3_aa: CASSLGTSVNEQFF; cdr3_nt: TGTGCCAGCAGCTTGGGGACTAGCGTCAATGAGCAGTTCTTC
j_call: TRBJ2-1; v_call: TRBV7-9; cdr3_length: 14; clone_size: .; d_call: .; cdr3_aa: CASSPDSFYNEQFF; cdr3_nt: TGTGCCAGCAGCCCAGACAGTTTTTACAATGAGCAGTTCTTC
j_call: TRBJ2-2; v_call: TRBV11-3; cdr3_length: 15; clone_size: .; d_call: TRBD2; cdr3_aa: CASSPGGAPSGELFF; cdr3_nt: TGTGCCAGCAGCCCCGGGGGGGCCCCATCTGGGGAGCTGTTTTTT
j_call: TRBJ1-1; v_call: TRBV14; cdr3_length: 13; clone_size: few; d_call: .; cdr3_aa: CASSQDMNTEAFF; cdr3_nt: TGTGCCAGCAGCCAAGATATGAACACTGAAGCTTTCTTT
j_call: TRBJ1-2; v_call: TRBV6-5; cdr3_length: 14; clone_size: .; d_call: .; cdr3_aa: CASIGVGGNYGYTF; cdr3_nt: TGTGCCAGCATTGGGGTTGGGGGGAACTATGGCTACACCTTC
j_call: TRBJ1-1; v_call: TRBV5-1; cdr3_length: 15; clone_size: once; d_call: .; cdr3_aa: CASSFRGTEPTEAFF; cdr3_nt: TGCGCCAGCAGCTTCAGGGGCACGGAACCGACTGAAGCTTTCTTT
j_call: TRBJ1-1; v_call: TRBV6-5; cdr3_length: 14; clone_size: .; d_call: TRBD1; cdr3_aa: CASSFGQGETEAFF; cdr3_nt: TGTGCCAGCAGTTTTGGACAGGGTGAGACTGAAGCTTTCTTT
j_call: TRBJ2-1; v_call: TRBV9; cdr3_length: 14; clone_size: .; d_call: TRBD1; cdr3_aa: CASSIQTGPDEQFF; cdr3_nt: TGTGCCAGCAGCATTCAGACAGGGCCGGATGAGCAGTTCTTC
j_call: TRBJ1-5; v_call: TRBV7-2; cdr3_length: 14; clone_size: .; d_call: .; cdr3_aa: CASSLTGSNQPQHF; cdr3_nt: TGTGCCAGCAGCTTAACAGGTAGCAATCAGCCCCAGCATTTT
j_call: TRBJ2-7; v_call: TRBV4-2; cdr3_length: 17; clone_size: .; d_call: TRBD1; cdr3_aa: CASSHANPGQGSYEQYF; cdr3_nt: TGTGCCAGCAGCCACGCAAACCCGGGACAGGGGTCCTACGAGCAGTACTTC
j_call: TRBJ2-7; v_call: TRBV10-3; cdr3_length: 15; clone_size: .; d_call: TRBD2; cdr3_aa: CAISPTSGITYEQYF; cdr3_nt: TGTGCCATCAGTCCGACTAGCGGGATTACCTACGAGCAGTACTTC
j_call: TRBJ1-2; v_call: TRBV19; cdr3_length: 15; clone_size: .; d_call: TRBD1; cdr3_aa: CASNAGTGGGYGYTF; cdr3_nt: TGTGCCAGTAATGCCGGGACAGGGGGCGGCTATGGCTACACCTTC
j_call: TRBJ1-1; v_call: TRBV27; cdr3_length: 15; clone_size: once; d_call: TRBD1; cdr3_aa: CASSPRQGLNTEAFF; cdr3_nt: TGTGCCAGCAGTCCGAGACAGGGATTGAACACTGAAGCTTTCTTT